The present T cell receptor (beta chain) was sequenced within a study of blood T cells in healthy people across ages. With a J-beta primer mix and a sample-barcoded 5' primer, a second PCR ran 7 to 11 cycles. Each cDNA was tagged by a template-switch adaptor containing 12 random nucleotides. CDR3-containing paired-end reads numbering at least 3 million came from each sample. Using its own MiXCR run on the 5' RACE reads, TCRdb lists one record per CDR3 protein. The table shows 1.5 million to 2 million distinct CDR3 sequences, with 28% occurring only once. Around 10 milliliters was the volume of peripheral blood drawn from each donor. The germline V and J ends were trimmed by 1 base and 11 bases, with 11 bases remaining between them. Per germline, CDR1 LGHDT and CDR2 YNNKEL (reference sequence). This CDR3 has 12 residues.

The V and J genes are TRBV3-1 and TRBJ2-5; possible D gene TRBD2, 5 bases. The receptor was isolated from a woman younger than 45 in good health. The sample consisted of blood. In DNA, the CDR3 is TGTGCCAGCAGCCAAGCCCCCGGGGAGCAGTACTTC. This gives the protein CASSQAPGEQYF.